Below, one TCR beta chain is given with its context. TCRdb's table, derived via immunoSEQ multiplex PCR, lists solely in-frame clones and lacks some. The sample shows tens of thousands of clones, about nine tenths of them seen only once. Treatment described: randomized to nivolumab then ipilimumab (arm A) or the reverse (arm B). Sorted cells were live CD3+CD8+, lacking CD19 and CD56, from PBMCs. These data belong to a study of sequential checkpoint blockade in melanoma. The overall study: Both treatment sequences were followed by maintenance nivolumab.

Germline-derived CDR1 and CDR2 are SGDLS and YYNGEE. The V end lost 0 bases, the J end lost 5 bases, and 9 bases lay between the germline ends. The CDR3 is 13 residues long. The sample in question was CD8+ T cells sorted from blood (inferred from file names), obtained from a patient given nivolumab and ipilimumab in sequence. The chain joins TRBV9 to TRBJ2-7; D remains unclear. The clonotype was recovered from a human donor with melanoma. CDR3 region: CASSVGGRDEQYF. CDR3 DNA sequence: TGTGCCAGCAGCGTAGGAGGCCGGGACGAGCAGTACTTC.